This entry concerns a single TCR beta chain. Profiled with immunoSEQ multiplex PCR; TCRdb holds only in-frame clones, not every one. Of nearly 250,000 clones in the sample, 80% to 90% were seen once. The data derive from a study of blood T cell repertoires in COVID-19. Study overall: From T cells, B-cell-depleted T cells, or PBMCs came the material, which was cDNA or gDNA.

CDR3 size: 16 residues. V lost 5 bases to trimming and J lost 5 bases; unmatched junction nucleotides: 6. CDR1 ENHRY and CDR2 SYGVKD come from the germline V gene. The cohort comprised adults aged roughly 18 to 90 years residing in about two dozen US areas. Cohorts were assigned according to the clinical history that participants reported. Sequencing was done on a sample of PBMCs or T cells enriched from blood (not recorded which). The V and J genes are TRBV10-3 and TRBJ2-2; 12 bases agree with TRBD2. The source is a man aged 45-60 years who had been exposed to COVID-19. CDR3 residues: CAISYTSGRKTGELFF. CDR3 nucleotides: TGTGCCATCAGTTATACTAGCGGGAGGAAGACCGGGGAGCTGTTTTTT.